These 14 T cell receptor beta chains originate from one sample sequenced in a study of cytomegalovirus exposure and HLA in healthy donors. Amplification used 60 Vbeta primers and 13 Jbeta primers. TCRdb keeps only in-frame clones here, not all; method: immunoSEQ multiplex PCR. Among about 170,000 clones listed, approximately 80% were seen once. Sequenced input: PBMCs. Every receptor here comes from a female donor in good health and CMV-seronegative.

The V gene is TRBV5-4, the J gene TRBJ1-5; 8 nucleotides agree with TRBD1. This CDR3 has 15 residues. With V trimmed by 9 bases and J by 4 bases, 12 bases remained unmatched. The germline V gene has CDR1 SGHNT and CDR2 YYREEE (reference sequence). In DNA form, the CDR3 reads TGTGCCACCCAATATGGACAGGGACTAAATCAGCCCCAGCATTTT. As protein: CATQYGQGLNQPQHF.

The CDR3 region is CASSQDSAGGTDTQYF. DNA of the CDR3: TGTGCCAGCAGCCAAGATTCGGCGGGTGGCACAGATACGCAGTATTTT. This sequence joins TRBV4-2 and TRBJ2-3; a weak D match, TRBD2 (5 bases). The CDR3 contains 16 residues. Germline loops: CDR1 LGHNA, CDR2 YNFKEQ. Trimming left V 0 bases short and J 1 base short, with 11 bases between.

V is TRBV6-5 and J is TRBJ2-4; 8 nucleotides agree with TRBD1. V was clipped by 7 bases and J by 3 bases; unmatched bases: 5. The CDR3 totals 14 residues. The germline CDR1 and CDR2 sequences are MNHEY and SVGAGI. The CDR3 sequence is CASKETGGKNIQYF. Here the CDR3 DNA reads TGTGCCAGCAAAGAAACAGGGGGCAAAAACATTCAGTACTTC.

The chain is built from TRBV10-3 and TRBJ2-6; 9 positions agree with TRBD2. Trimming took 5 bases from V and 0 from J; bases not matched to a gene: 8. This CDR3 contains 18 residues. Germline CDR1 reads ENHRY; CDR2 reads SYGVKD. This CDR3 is CAISISSGVNSGANVLTF. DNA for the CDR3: TGTGCCATCAGTATTTCTAGCGGGGTCAACTCTGGGGCCAACGTCCTGACTTTC.

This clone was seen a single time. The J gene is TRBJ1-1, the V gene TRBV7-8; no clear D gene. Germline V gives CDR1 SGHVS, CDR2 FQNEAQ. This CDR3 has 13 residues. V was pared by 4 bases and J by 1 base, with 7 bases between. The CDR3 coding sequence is TGTGCCAGCAGCTGGTTCGGGAACACTGAAGCTTTCTTT. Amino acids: CASSWFGNTEAFF.

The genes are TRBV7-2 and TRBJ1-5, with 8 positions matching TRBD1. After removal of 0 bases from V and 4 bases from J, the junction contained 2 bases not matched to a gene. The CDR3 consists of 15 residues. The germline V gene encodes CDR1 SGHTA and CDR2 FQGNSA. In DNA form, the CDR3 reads TGTGCCAGCAGCTTAGCTCGGACAGGGAATCAGCCCCAGCATTTT. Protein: CASSLARTGNQPQHF.

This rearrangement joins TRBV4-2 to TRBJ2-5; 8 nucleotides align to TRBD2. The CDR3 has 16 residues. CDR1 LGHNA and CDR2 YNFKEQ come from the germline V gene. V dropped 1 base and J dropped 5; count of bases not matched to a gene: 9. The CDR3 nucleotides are TGTGCCAGCAGCCAAGGAGGGGCGGGGGGACACGAGACCCAGTACTTC. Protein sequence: CASSQGGAGGHETQYF.

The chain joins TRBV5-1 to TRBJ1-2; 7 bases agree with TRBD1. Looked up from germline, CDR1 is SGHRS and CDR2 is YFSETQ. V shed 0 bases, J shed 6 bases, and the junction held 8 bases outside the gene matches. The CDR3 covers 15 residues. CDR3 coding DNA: TGCGCCAGCAGCTTGGCCCCCTCGACAGGGAATGGCTACACCTTC. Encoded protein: CASSLAPSTGNGYTF.

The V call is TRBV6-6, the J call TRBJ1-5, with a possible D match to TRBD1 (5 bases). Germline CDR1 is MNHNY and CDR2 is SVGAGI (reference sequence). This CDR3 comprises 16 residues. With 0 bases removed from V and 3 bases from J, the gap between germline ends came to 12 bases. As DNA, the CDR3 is TGTGCCAGCAGTTACTCGTTTGGGGGGGACAATCAGCCCCAGCATTTT. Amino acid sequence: CASSYSFGGDNQPQHF.

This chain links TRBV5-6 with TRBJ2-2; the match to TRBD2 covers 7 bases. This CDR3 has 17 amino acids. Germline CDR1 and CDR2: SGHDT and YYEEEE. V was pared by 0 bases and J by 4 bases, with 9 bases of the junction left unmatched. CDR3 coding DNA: TGTGCCAGCAGCTTGGCCGGACTAGTGGAGGGCACCGGGGAGCTGTTTTTT. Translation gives CASSLAGLVEGTGELFF. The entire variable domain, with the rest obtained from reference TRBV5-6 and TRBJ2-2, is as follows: DAGVTQSPTHLIKTRGQQVTLRCSPKSGHDTVSWYQQALGQGPQFIFQYYEEEERQRGNFPDRFSGHQFPNYSSELNVNALLLGDSALYLCASSLAGLVEGTGELFFGEGSRLTVL.

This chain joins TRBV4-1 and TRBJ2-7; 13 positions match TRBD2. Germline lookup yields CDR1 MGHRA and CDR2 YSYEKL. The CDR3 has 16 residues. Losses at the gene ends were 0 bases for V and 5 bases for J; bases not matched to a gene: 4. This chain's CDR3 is CASSQETSGRRNEQYF. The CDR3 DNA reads TGCGCCAGCAGCCAAGAGACTAGCGGGAGGAGAAACGAGCAGTACTTC.

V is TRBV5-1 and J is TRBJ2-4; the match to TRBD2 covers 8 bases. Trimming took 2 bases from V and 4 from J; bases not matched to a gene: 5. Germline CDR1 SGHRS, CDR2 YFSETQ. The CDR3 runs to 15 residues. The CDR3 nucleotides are TGCGCCAGCAGCTTTGGGTCTAGCGGGAAAAACATTCAGTACTTC. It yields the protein CASSFGSSGKNIQYF.

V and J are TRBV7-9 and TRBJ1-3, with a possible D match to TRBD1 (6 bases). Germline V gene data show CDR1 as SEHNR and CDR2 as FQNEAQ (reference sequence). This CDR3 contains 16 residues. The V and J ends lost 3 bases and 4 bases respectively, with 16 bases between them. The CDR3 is CASSLETGQKGNTIYF. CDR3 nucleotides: TGTGCCAGCAGCTTGGAGACAGGTCAAAAAGGAAACACCATATATTTT. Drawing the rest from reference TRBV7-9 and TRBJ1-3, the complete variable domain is DTGVSQNPRHKITKRGQNVTFRCDPISEHNRLYWYRQTLGQGPEFLTYFQNEAQLEKSRLLSDRFSAERPKGSFSTLEIQRTEQGDSAMYLCASSLETGQKGNTIYFGEGSWLTVV.

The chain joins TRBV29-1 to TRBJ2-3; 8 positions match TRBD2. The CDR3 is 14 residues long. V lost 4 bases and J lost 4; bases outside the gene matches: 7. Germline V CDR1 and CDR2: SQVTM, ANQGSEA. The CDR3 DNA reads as TGCAGCGTTGGGGACCCCGGGAGGGCAGATACGCAGTATTTT. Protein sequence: CSVGDPGRADTQYF.